These T cell receptor beta chains were read from a single sample in a study of T cell responses to AZD1222 COVID-19 vaccine. Assay used: immunoSEQ multiplex PCR; TCRdb lists only in-frame clones, some missing. Of about 54,000 clones in the sample, roughly 90% were seen once. The material sequenced was peripheral blood, taken on day 0 of AZD1222 vaccination. Source of these receptors: an adult in good health. CDR3s include the opening cysteine and the closing phenylalanine or tryptophan. D genes are given only for firm matches. Expanded clones are given a class, and other clones once, few, many or no size at all.

D	V	size	J	CDR3	DNA
NA	TRBV7-9	NA	TRBJ2-1	CASSLWSLSSYNEQFF	TGTGCCAGCAGCTTATGGAGTCTGAGCTCCTACAATGAGCAGTTCTTC
NA	TRBV6-5	NA	TRBJ2-7	CASSYSNFGGSYEQYF	TGTGCCAGCAGTTACTCGAATTTTGGAGGCTCCTACGAGCAGTACTTC
TRBD2	TRBV6-5	NA	TRBJ2-1	CASSFGTSGRGQFF	TGTGCCAGCAGTTTCGGGACTAGCGGGAGAGGGCAGTTCTTC
TRBD2	TRBV27	NA	TRBJ2-1	CASSLGTSGRLRAYNEQFF	TGTGCCAGCAGTTTAGGGACTAGCGGGAGGTTAAGGGCCTACAATGAGCAGTTCTTC
NA	TRBV3-1/TRBV3-2	NA	TRBJ2-1	CASSQGREFSYNEQFF	TGTGCCAGCAGCCAAGGGCGGGAATTTTCATACAATGAGCAGTTCTTC
NA	TRBV10-3	NA	TRBJ1-2	CAISDSLVGLGGYTF	TGTGCCATCAGTGATTCGCTGGTAGGGCTTGGAGGCTACACCTTC
TRBD1	TRBV5-1	NA	TRBJ1-2	CASSRLGQDQGGYTF	TGCGCCAGCAGCAGGCTTGGACAGGACCAAGGGGGCTACACCTTC
NA	TRBV2	NA	TRBJ2-4	CASSEKGRVDIQYF	TGTGCCAGCAGTGAAAAGGGGAGAGTAGACATTCAGTACTTC
TRBD1	TRBV2	NA	TRBJ1-1	CASSRTGGNPKNTEAFF	TGTGCCAGCAGTAGGACAGGGGGCAACCCCAAGAACACTGAAGCTTTCTTT
NA	TRBV19	NA	TRBJ1-3	CASSSHGPISGNTIYF	TGTGCCAGTAGTAGCCACGGACCTATCTCTGGAAACACCATATATTTT
NA	TRBV28	NA	TRBJ1-4	CASSFSGGGDEKLFF	TGTGCCAGCAGTTTTTCTGGGGGAGGGGACGAAAAACTGTTTTTT
NA	TRBV9	NA	TRBJ2-2	CASSLDPRRDGELFF	TGTGCCAGCAGCCTCGACCCCCGCAGGGACGGGGAGCTGTTTTTT
TRBD1	TRBV6-5	NA	TRBJ2-3	CASISTGAGTQYF	TGTGCCAGCATCTCCACAGGGGCGGGTACGCAGTATTTT
NA	TRBV6-5	NA	TRBJ1-2	CASSVLGASWYGYTF	TGTGCCAGCAGCGTCTTGGGGGCTTCCTGGTATGGCTACACCTTC
NA	TRBV6-6	NA	TRBJ2-7	CASRLYYEQYF	TGTGCCAGCAGATTATACTACGAGCAGTACTTC
NA	TRBV9	NA	TRBJ2-2	CASSVALNTGELFF	TGTGCCAGCAGCGTGGCCCTGAACACCGGGGAGCTGTTTTTT
TRBD1	TRBV19	NA	TRBJ2-6	CASRGTGGAGANVLTF	TGTGCCAGTAGGGGGACAGGGGGCGCTGGGGCCAACGTCCTGACTTTC
NA	TRBV7-9	NA	TRBJ1-4	CASSLNVGEKLFF	TGTGCCAGCAGCTTAAATGTCGGTGAAAAACTGTTTTTT
TRBD1	TRBV11-2	NA	TRBJ1-5	CASSLRDSSNQPQHF	TGTGCCAGCAGCCTCCGGGACAGTAGCAATCAGCCCCAGCATTTT
NA	TRBV6-5	NA	TRBJ1-1	CASSHTAVNTEAFF	TGTGCCAGCAGTCACACCGCGGTGAACACTGAAGCTTTCTTT
TRBD1	TRBV7-9	NA	TRBJ1-1	CASSLVGGYAATGDTEAFF	TGTGCCAGCAGCTTAGTAGGAGGATATGCCGCGACAGGGGACACTGAAGCTTTCTTT
TRBD1	TRBV18	NA	TRBJ2-2	CASSRQGNTGELFF	TGTGCCAGCTCAAGACAGGGGAACACCGGGGAGCTGTTTTTT
NA	TRBV5-5	NA	TRBJ2-7	CASSSERGYEQYF	TGTGCCAGCAGCTCCGAAAGGGGATACGAGCAGTACTTC
NA	TRBV28	NA	TRBJ2-3	CASTPGQGTDTQYF	TGTGCCAGCACCCCGGGGCAGGGCACAGATACGCAGTATTTT
NA	TRBV7-8	NA	TRBJ1-5	CASAPGVNQPQHF	TGTGCCAGCGCTCCGGGTGTAAATCAGCCCCAGCATTTT
NA	TRBV27	NA	TRBJ2-7	CASSSDKDYEQYF	TGTGCCAGCAGTTCGGACAAGGACTACGAGCAGTACTTC
TRBD2	TRBV7-6	NA	TRBJ2-2	CASSLYPRGGTGELFF	TGTGCCAGCAGCTTATACCCGAGGGGAGGGACCGGGGAGCTGTTTTTT
TRBD1	TRBV27	NA	TRBJ2-7	CASRPRTGAPYEQYF	TGTGCCAGCAGACCACGGACAGGGGCCCCCTACGAGCAGTACTTC
TRBD1	TRBV5-4	NA	TRBJ1-1	CASSGKGQGAWNTEAFF	TGTGCCAGCAGCGGCAAAGGACAGGGGGCCTGGAACACTGAAGCTTTCTTT
NA	TRBV3-1/TRBV3-2	NA	TRBJ2-1	CASSPYSVDEQFF	TGTGCCAGCAGCCCCTACTCGGTCGATGAGCAGTTCTTC
TRBD2	TRBV28	NA	TRBJ2-1	CASSPRRGREWSSYNEQFF	TGTGCCAGCAGTCCCCGCCGAGGGCGGGAGTGGAGCTCCTACAATGAGCAGTTCTTC
NA	TRBV6-5	NA	TRBJ2-1	CASSYSGALSYNEQFF	TGTGCCAGCAGTTACTCGGGGGCCCTCTCCTACAATGAGCAGTTCTTC
NA	TRBV5-1	NA	TRBJ1-2	CASSFGPGVGYTF	TGCGCCAGCAGCTTTGGCCCCGGGGTTGGCTACACCTTC
TRBD1	TRBV2	NA	TRBJ2-3	CASRGQGANTDTQYF	TGTGCCAGCAGAGGACAGGGGGCTAACACAGATACGCAGTATTTT
NA	TRBV10-3	NA	TRBJ2-7	CAISDSAFAREQYF	TGTGCCATCAGTGACTCTGCGTTTGCGAGGGAGCAGTACTTC
NA	TRBV27	NA	TRBJ1-5	CASSLRQANQPQHF	TGTGCCAGCAGTTTGCGGCAGGCCAATCAGCCCCAGCATTTT
NA	TRBV14	NA	TRBJ2-5	CASSQVRSPGTQYF	TGTGCCAGCAGCCAAGTACGGAGCCCAGGGACCCAGTACTTC
NA	TRBV6-5	NA	TRBJ2-2	CASSYPRNTGELFF	TGTGCCAGCAGTTATCCGAGGAACACCGGGGAGCTGTTTTTT
NA	TRBV19	NA	TRBJ1-1	CASSLQDYGNTEAFF	TGTGCCAGTAGTCTTCAAGACTACGGGAACACTGAAGCTTTCTTT
NA	TRBV5-8	once	TRBJ2-2	CASSHSGAPPGELFF	TGTGCCAGCAGCCATAGCGGAGCTCCCCCCGGGGAGCTGTTTTTT
NA	TRBV19	once	TRBJ2-3	CACTSAEGTQYF	TGTGCCTGTACTTCGGCGGAAGGTACGCAGTATTTT
NA	TRBV6-6	NA	TRBJ2-1	CASSLTGPPVDEQFF	TGTGCCAGCAGCCTAACAGGGCCCCCCGTCGATGAGCAGTTCTTC
NA	TRBV20-1	NA	TRBJ2-7	CSAGDYEQYF	TGCAGTGCTGGGGACTACGAGCAGTACTTC
NA	TRBV6-5	NA	TRBJ2-5	CASSLTEPVWETQYF	TGTGCCAGCAGCCTCACAGAGCCTGTATGGGAGACCCAGTACTTC
NA	TRBV18	NA	TRBJ2-3	CASSPSLEGVGDTQYF	TGTGCCAGCTCACCCTCCCTGGAGGGCGTCGGAGATACGCAGTATTTT
NA	TRBV19	once	TRBJ1-4	CATWNEKLFF	TGTGCCACCTGGAATGAAAAACTGTTTTTT
NA	TRBV11-2	NA	TRBJ1-2	CASSLVELVGYTF	TGTGCCAGCAGCTTAGTGGAGCTCGTTGGCTACACCTTC
NA	TRBV11-2	NA	TRBJ2-6	CASSAGEANVLTF	TGTGCCAGCAGCGCAGGGGAGGCCAACGTCCTGACTTTC
TRBD1	TRBV28	NA	TRBJ1-2	CASSRDRVNYGYTF	TGTGCCAGCAGTCGCGACAGGGTTAACTATGGCTACACCTTC
TRBD1	TRBV5-1	NA	TRBJ1-1	CASSSDRINTEAFF	TGCGCCAGCAGTTCGGACAGGATCAACACTGAAGCTTTCTTT
NA	TRBV10-1	few	TRBJ1-1	CASSTERSPRGAFF	TGCGCCAGCAGTACAGAAAGGTCCCCGAGAGGAGCTTTCTTT
NA	TRBV5-4	few	TRBJ1-4	CASSTGTTNEKLFF	TGTGCCAGCAGTACAGGGACAACTAATGAAAAACTGTTTTTT
NA	TRBV5-1	NA	TRBJ2-3	CASSYNAQGTRDTQYF	TGCGCCAGCAGCTATAACGCTCAGGGGACCCGAGATACGCAGTATTTT
NA	TRBV6-5	NA	TRBJ1-4	CASRGDGDEKLFF	TGTGCCAGCAGGGGTGACGGGGATGAAAAACTGTTTTTT
NA	TRBV5-4	NA	TRBJ2-1	CASSLALGLTGHEQFF	TGTGCCAGCAGCTTGGCTCTGGGTCTCACCGGCCATGAGCAGTTCTTC
TRBD2	TRBV3-1/TRBV3-2	NA	TRBJ2-7	CASSPGLASSYEQYF	TGTGCCAGCAGCCCGGGACTAGCGAGTTCCTACGAGCAGTACTTC
TRBD2	TRBV11-2	NA	TRBJ2-5	CASSPAIRGGYERETQYF	TGTGCCAGCAGCCCAGCAATCCGGGGGGGCTACGAGCGAGAGACCCAGTACTTC
TRBD1	TRBV11-2	NA	TRBJ1-4	CASSGGRGRAGPNEKLFF	TGTGCCAGCAGCGGCGGCAGGGGGCGGGCAGGTCCTAATGAAAAACTGTTTTTT
TRBD2	TRBV5-8	NA	TRBJ2-1	CASSRTSAPFF	TGTGCCAGCAGTCGGACTAGCGCCCCGTTCTTC